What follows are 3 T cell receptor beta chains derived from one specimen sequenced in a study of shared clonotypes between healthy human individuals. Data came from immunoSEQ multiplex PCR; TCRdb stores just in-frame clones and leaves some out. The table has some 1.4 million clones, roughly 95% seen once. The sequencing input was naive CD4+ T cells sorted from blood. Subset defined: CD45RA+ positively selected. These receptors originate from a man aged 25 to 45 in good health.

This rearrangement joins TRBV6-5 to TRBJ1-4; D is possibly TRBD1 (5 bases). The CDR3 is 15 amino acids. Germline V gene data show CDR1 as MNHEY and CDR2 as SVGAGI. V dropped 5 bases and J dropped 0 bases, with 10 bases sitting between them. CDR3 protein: CASSQTAATNEKLFF. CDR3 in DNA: TGTGCCAGCAGTCAGACAGCGGCAACTAATGAAAAACTGTTTTTT.

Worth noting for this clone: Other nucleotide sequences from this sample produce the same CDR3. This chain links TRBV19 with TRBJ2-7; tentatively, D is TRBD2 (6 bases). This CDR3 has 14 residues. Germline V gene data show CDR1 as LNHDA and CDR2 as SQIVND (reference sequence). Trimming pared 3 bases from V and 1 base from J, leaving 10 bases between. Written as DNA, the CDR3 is TGTGCCAGTAGTATTGGCCTAGCGTCCTACGAGCAGTACTTC. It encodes CASSIGLASYEQYF.

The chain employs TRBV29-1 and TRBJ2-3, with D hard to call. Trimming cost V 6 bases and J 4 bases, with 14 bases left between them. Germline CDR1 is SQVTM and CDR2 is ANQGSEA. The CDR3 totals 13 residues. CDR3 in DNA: TGCAGCGTGGCGCCTCCATCGGCAGATACGCAGTATTTT. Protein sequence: CSVAPPSADTQYF.